A selection of T cell receptor beta chains follows, all from one sample in a study of CD8 T cells in Susac syndrome. MiXCR, applied by TCRdb to the immunoSEQ multiplex PCR reads, yields one record per CDR3 protein. The data contain 200,000 to 300,000 distinct CDR3 sequences, 90% to 97% of them singletons. Specimen: CD4+ T cells from PBMCs. The receptors originated from a human donor with Susac syndrome. The conserved cysteine and the conserved F or W are not part of the CDR3 here.

TRBV29-1 SVGGGETTNEKLF
TRBV27 ASSLQGPYSNQPQH
TRBV27 ASSPRSREKSYNEQF
TRBV3-1 ASSQAALSYEQY
TRBV30 AWLNYGYT
TRBV19 ASSPIWGFSETQY
TRBV7-2 ASSMTSARDEQF
TRBV5-1 ASSLSVAGIYEQY
TRBV7-9 ASSLASRPNLREQY
TRBV14 ASSRPGTGYNEQF
TRBV20-1 SASSETQY
TRBV5-1 ASSLEGRPGEQY
TRBV7-9 ASSFGGPTQETQY
TRBV28 ASSLHPGQGSYNEQF
TRBV21-1 ASSKALFGTGQGVNEQF
TRBV15 ATSRGTGNTGELF
TRBV20-1 SARGGSVGGELF
TRBV12-3/TRBV12-4 ASSLPLSSYNEQF
TRBV7-8 ASAVTGGYNEQF
TRBV20-1 SARQTGIGYEQY
TRBV20-1 SASRLVNEQF
TRBV9 ASSGGTPGNTIY
TRBV4-1 ASSRPLNEQF
TRBV7-9 ASSLLDGSYQY
TRBV19 ASSMQTYEQY
TRBV5-6 ASSSRTGEY
TRBV24-1 ATSGPRGEGGTEAF
TRBV7-2 ASSPGTSDAGELF
TRBV12-3/TRBV12-4 ASSLMQLEAF
TRBV28 ASSVTMESSGNTIY
TRBV7-2 ASRSGGGFMNTEAF
TRBV18 ASSPKGTGPEKLF
TRBV20-1 SARDQGTGNYGYT
TRBV30 AWSVPRTGLNQPQH
TRBV3-1 ASSQDTQVSNQPQH
TRBV9 ASSVALGEQF
TRBV19 ASSGSRTSGYDEQY
TRBV28 ASSSPAAKAYEQY
TRBV30 ARGTSGSYEQH
TRBV30 AWSPSTKVAF